These 22 T cell receptor beta chains share one sample of origin, sequenced in a study of T cell responses to AZD1222 COVID-19 vaccine. The assay was immunoSEQ multiplex PCR, and TCRdb's table has in-frame clones only and misses some. Altogether approximately 75,000 clones are present, 90% being singletons, with the ten largest covering around 1.5%. Sequenced here: peripheral blood, sampled 28 days after the second AZD1222 dose. The receptors come from an adult who received the AZD1222 COVID-19 vaccine.

The CDR3 region is CASSLSGSSNEKLFF. CDR3 nucleotides: TGCGCCAGCAGCTTGAGTGGATCTTCCAATGAAAAACTGTTTTTT. The chain has TRBV5-1 and TRBJ1-4; D gene unclear. V was pared by 1 base and J by 5 bases, with 12 bases between. Germline CDR1 SGHRS, CDR2 YFSETQ. The CDR3 covers 15 residues.

This rearrangement joins TRBV6-5 to TRBJ1-1; the match to TRBD1 covers 7 bases. The germline V gene encodes CDR1 MNHEY and CDR2 SVGAGI. The CDR3 loop spans 13 amino acids. V trimming: 5 bases; J trimming: 7 bases; junction bases outside the gene matches: 7. The CDR3: CASSQGEGIEAFF. The CDR3 nucleotides read TGTGCCAGCAGTCAGGGGGAGGGGATTGAAGCTTTCTTT.

This clone was picked up a small number of times. This rearrangement joins TRBV27 to TRBJ2-7; a weak D match, TRBD2 (6 bases). The CDR3 contains 14 residues. The ends were cut back, 4 bases at V and 5 bases at J, with 15 bases in the middle. Germline CDR1 reads MNHEY; CDR2 reads SMNVEV (reference sequence). The CDR3 loop is CASSSMGLGDEQYF. For the CDR3, the DNA is TGTGCCAGCAGTTCAATGGGACTTGGGGACGAGCAGTACTTC.

This clone has just one count. The V and J genes are TRBV12-3 or TRBV12-4 and TRBJ2-7; no firm D call. This CDR3 contains 13 residues. Trimming took off 5 bases at V and 0 bases at J, with 8 bases between the two ends. CDR3 sequence: CASSPPGSYEQYF. CDR3 DNA: TGTGCCAGCAGTCCCCCGGGCTCCTACGAGCAGTACTTC.

The J gene is TRBJ2-1, the V gene TRBV9, with TRBD2 as a possible D gene (6 bases). CDR1 and CDR2 from the germline V gene are SGDLS and YYNGEE. Deletions cut 7 bases from V and 7 bases from J, with 15 bases between. The CDR3 spans 13 residues. DNA of the CDR3: TGTGCCAGCGGATTGGCGGGGAGTAATGAGCAGTTCTTC. This translates into CASGLAGSNEQFF.

The chain couples TRBV7-9 to TRBJ2-5; D possibly matches TRBD1 or TRBD2 (6 bases each). Germline V lookup: CDR1 SEHNR, CDR2 FQNEAQ (reference sequence). With 0 bases removed from V and 4 bases from J, the gap between germline ends came to 18 bases. The CDR3 is made up of 17 amino acids. CDR3 DNA: TGTGCCAGCAGCTTAGCGGACGGGGGCGTGGGTGGAGAGACCCAGTACTTC. It translates to CASSLADGGVGGETQYF.

The gene calls are TRBV19 and TRBJ1-2, with D perhaps TRBD1 (5 bases). V lost 3 bases and J 4 bases, leaving 15 bases between the germline ends. Germline values: CDR1 LNHDA, CDR2 SQIVND (reference sequence). The CDR3 length is 15 residues. In DNA, the CDR3 is TGTGCCAGTAGTATTACGTTTCAAGGGACCTATGGCTACACCTTC. It specifies CASSITFQGTYGYTF.

The chain joins TRBV29-1 to TRBJ1-6; 7 bases line up with TRBD1. CDR3 length: 12 residues. Germline CDR1 and CDR2: SQVTM and ANQGSEA. V lost 5 bases and J lost 10; bases outside the gene matches: 5. The CDR3 region is CSVLTGRSPLHF. As DNA, the CDR3 is TGCAGCGTTCTGACAGGGAGGTCACCCCTCCACTTT.

Notes on this clone: This sample includes further DNA sequences coding for the same CDR3. The chain links TRBV30 to TRBJ1-5; D unclear. V was cut by 0 bases and J by 4 bases, with 7 bases left in between. This CDR3 contains 13 residues. CDR1 is GTSNPN, CDR2 SVGIG, per germline (reference sequence). The CDR3 reads CAWSVRGNQPQHF. In DNA, the CDR3 is TGTGCCTGGAGTGTACGAGGGAATCAGCCCCAGCATTTT.

This clone was recorded once. V and J are TRBV5-1 and TRBJ1-3, with a tentative D call TRBD1 (5 bases). This CDR3 comprises 16 residues. The V gene lost 1 base and the J gene lost 2 bases, with 13 bases spanning the gap. The germline V gene encodes CDR1 SGHRS and CDR2 YFSETQ. The DNA of the CDR3 is TGCGCCAGCAGCTTGACCGCAGGGCTAACTGGAAACACCATATATTTT. This sequence encodes CASSLTAGLTGNTIYF.

In this sample, this clone turned up a few times. The chain employs TRBV2 and TRBJ2-7; no definite D call. Per the germline V gene, CDR1 is SNHLY and CDR2 is FYNNEI. V was cut by 7 bases and J by 0 bases, with 16 bases left in between. The CDR3 consists of 15 residues. The CDR3 loop reads CASTAEDGASYEQYF. The CDR3 coding sequence is TGTGCCAGCACAGCCGAGGATGGCGCCTCCTACGAGCAGTACTTC. The whole variable domain, remainder taken from reference TRBV2 and TRBJ2-7, is EPEVTQTPSHQVTQMGQEVILRCVPISNHLYFYWYRQILGQKVEFLVSFYNNEISEKSEIFDDQFSVERPDGSNFTLKIRSTKLEDSAMYFCASTAEDGASYEQYFGPGTRLTVT.

The chain joins TRBV6-5 to TRBJ1-3; the match to TRBD1 covers 7 bases. CDR3 size: 15 residues. V shed 6 bases, J shed 3 bases, and the junction held 8 bases outside the gene matches. Germline lookup yields CDR1 MNHEY and CDR2 SVGAGI. The chain's CDR3 is CASSPTGLGGNTIYF. The CDR3 DNA follows: TGTGCCAGCAGCCCGACAGGGCTAGGTGGAAACACCATATATTTT.

The rearrangement joins TRBV19 to TRBJ1-1; D remains unclear. The CDR3 runs to 11 residues. V lost 7 bases and J lost 4, with 7 bases in between. The V gene's germline CDR1 is LNHDA and CDR2 SQIVND (reference sequence). CDR3 in DNA: TGTGCCAGTACCGGGTTCACTGAAGCTTTCTTT. It translates to CASTGFTEAFF.

This rearrangement joins TRBV11-3 to TRBJ2-2, with D maybe TRBD1 (6 bases). This CDR3 spans 16 amino acids. V lost 5 bases, J lost 0 bases, and 13 bases lay in between. Germline assignment: CDR1 SGHNT and CDR2 YENEEA. CDR3 loop: CASSLQGSTNTGELFF. The CDR3, as DNA: TGTGCCAGCAGCCTACAGGGAAGTACGAACACCGGGGAGCTGTTTTTT.

The chain links TRBV11-2 to TRBJ1-2; no reliable D call. The germline CDR1 and CDR2 sequences are SGHAT and FQNNGV. This CDR3 has 13 residues. The V and J ends lost 0 bases and 2 bases respectively, with 4 bases between them. CDR3 nucleotides: TGTGCCAGCAGCTTAGAGAGGAACTATGGCTACACCTTC. It specifies CASSLERNYGYTF.

Here the CDR3 reads CASSLSIAYEQYF. The CDR3 DNA follows: TGTGCCAGCAGCTTATCTATTGCCTACGAGCAGTACTTC. The J gene is TRBJ2-7, the V gene TRBV7-2; D unresolved. V shed 2 bases and J shed 2 bases, with 7 bases lying between them. Germline assignment: CDR1 SGHTA and CDR2 FQGNSA. The CDR3 has 13 amino acids. Together with reference TRBV7-2 and TRBJ2-7, the CDR3 gives the full variable domain: GAGVSQSPSNKVTEKGKDVELRCDPISGHTALYWYRQSLGQGLEFLIYFQGNSAPDKSGLPSDRFSAERTGGSVSTLTIQRTQQEDSAVYLCASSLSIAYEQYFGPGTRLTVT.

The CDR3 DNA reads as TGCAGTGCGAGTACACGGGGGAGCAATCAGCCCCAGCATTTT. Its translation: CSASTRGSNQPQHF. The chain is built from TRBV20-1 and TRBJ1-5; weak D call: TRBD1 (5 bases). Germline lookup yields CDR1 DFQATT and CDR2 SNEGSKA (reference sequence). CDR3 length: 14 amino acids. Trimming stripped 6 bases from V and 1 base from J, with 13 bases between.

The rearrangement uses TRBV4-1 and TRBJ1-6, with TRBD1 identical over 8 bases. V dropped 4 bases and J dropped 5; count of bases not matched to a gene: 4. The CDR3 has 15 amino acids. Germline V gives CDR1 MGHRA, CDR2 YSYEKL. CDR3 in DNA: TGCGCCAGCAGCCCAAGACAGGGGCATAATTCACCCCTCCACTTT. It encodes CASSPRQGHNSPLHF.

The rearrangement links TRBV19 to TRBJ1-5; D is possibly TRBD1 (5 bases). CDR3 length: 13 amino acids. CDR1 LNHDA and CDR2 SQIVND come from the germline V gene (reference sequence). V dropped 8 bases and J dropped 2 bases, with 10 bases sitting between them. The CDR3 DNA follows: TGTGCCAGTGTCCGGGACGGCAATCAGCCCCAGCATTTT. It is translated as CASVRDGNQPQHF.

The chain is built from TRBV12-3 or TRBV12-4 and TRBJ1-5; no firm D call. The CDR3 spans 12 residues. V lost 7 bases, J lost 5 bases, and 9 bases lay in between. CDR3 nucleotides: TGTGCCAGCACCTACGGCGATCAGCCCCAGCATTTT. Its translation: CASTYGDQPQHF.

The V gene is TRBV30, the J gene TRBJ2-3; D unresolved. The length of the CDR3 is 11 residues. CDR1 is GTSNPN, CDR2 SVGIG, per germline (reference sequence). Trimming took off 1 base at V and 5 bases at J, with 4 bases between the two ends. CDR3 DNA sequence: TGTGCCTGGAGTGGGGTAGATACGCAGTATTTT. It is translated as CAWSGVDTQYF. The complete variable domain, with remaining parts taken from reference TRBV30 and TRBJ2-3, reads SQTIHQWPATLVQPVGSPLSLECTVEGTSNPNLYWYRQAAGRGLQLLFYSVGIGQISSEVPQNLSASRPQDRQFILSSKKLLLSDSGFYLCAWSGVDTQYFGPGTRLTVL.

The rearrangement links TRBV7-8 to TRBJ2-7; the D gene is possibly TRBD2 (6 bases). V lost 5 bases to trimming and J lost 9 bases, with 23 bases between them. This CDR3 has 15 amino acids. The germline V gene encodes CDR1 SGHVS and CDR2 FQNEAQ. CDR3 loop: CASSPLAPTLGGQYF. The CDR3 bases are TGTGCCAGCAGCCCGCTAGCGCCAACACTTGGGGGGCAGTACTTC.